This T cell receptor gamma chain was sequenced during a study of gamma-delta chains in newborns, infants, children. Whole-study context: Innate gammadelta T cells reportedly expand polyclonally right after birth, driven by microbial exposure, per the title.

In this sample, this clone is large. The same CDR3 arises from other DNA sequences in this sample as well. TCRdb re-called the reads via CATT. The table shows about 770 gamma-chain clones, with about 1.9% occurring only once. V dropped 5 bases and J dropped 12; count of bases not matched to a gene: 7. The CDR3 spans 10 residues. Germline V CDR1 and CDR2: EGSTGY, YDSYTSSV. The sample consisted of blood. The sequence came from a child who was a newborn, infant or young child, either healthy, febrile or measles-vaccinated (not recorded which). J is TRGJ1 or TRGJ2 and V is TRGV4. This CDR3 reads CATWAKGKLF. In DNA, the CDR3 is TGTGCCACCTGGGCCAAGGGGAAACTCTTT.